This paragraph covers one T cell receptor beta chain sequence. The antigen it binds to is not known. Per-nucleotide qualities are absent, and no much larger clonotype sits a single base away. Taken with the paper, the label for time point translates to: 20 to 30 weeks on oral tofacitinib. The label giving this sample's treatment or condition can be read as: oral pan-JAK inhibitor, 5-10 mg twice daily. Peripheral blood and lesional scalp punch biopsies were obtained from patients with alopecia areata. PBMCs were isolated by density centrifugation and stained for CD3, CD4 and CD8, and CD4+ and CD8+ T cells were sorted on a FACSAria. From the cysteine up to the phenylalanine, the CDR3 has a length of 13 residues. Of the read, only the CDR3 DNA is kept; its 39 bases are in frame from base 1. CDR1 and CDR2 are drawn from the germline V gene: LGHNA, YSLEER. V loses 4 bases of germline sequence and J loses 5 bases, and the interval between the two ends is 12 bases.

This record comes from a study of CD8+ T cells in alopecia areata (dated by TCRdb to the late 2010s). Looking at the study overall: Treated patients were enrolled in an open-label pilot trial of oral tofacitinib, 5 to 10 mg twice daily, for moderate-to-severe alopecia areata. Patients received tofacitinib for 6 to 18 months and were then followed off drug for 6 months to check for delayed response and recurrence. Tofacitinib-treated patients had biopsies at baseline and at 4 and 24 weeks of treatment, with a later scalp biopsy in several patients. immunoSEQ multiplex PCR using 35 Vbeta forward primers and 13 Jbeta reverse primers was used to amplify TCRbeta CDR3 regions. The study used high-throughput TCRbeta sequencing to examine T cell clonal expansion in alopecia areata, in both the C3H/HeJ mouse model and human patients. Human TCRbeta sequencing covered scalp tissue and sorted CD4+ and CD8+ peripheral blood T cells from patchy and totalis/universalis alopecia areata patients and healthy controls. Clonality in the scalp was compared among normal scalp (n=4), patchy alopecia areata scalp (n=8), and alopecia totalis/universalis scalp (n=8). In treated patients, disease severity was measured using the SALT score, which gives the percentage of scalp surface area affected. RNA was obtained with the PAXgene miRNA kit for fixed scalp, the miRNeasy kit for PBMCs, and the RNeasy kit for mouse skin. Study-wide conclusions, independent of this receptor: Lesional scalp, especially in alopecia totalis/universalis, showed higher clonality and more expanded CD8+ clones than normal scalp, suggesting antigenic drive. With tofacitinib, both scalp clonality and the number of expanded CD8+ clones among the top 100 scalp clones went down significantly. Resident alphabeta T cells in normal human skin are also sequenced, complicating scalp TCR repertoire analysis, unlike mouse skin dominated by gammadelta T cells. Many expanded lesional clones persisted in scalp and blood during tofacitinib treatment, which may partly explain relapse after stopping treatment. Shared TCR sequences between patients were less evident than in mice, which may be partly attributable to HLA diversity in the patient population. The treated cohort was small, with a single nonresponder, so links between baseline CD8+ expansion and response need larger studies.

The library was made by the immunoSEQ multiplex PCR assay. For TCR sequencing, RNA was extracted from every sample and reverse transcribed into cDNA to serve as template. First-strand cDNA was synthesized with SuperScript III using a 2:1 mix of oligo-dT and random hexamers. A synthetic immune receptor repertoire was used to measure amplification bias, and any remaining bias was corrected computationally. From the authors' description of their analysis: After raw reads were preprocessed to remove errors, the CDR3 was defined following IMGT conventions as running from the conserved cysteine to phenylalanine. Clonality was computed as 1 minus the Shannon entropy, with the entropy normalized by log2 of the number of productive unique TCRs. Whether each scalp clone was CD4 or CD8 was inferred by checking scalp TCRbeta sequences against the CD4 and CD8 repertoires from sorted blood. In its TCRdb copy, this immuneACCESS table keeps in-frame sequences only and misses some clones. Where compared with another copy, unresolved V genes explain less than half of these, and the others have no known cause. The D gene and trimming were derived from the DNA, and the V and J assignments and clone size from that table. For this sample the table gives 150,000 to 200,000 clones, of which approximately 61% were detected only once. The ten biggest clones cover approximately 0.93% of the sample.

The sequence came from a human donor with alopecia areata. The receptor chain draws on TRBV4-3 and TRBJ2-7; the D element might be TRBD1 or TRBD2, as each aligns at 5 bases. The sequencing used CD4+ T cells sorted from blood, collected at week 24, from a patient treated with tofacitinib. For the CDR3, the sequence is CASSLGPSDEQYF. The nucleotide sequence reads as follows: TGCGCCAGCAGCCTGGGACCAAGCGACGAGCAGTACTTC.